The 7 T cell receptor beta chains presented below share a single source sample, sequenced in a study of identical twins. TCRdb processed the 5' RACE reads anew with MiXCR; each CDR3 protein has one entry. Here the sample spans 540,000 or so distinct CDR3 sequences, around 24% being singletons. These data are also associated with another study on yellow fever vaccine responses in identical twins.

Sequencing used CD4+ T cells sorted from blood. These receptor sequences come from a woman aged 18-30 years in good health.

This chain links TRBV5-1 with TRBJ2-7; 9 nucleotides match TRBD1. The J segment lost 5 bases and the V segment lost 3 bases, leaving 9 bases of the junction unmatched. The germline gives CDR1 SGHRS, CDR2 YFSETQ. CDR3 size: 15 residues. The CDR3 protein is CASSSLGTGFDEQYF. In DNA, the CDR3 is TGCGCCAGCAGCTCGCTTGGGACAGGGTTTGACGAGCAGTACTTC.

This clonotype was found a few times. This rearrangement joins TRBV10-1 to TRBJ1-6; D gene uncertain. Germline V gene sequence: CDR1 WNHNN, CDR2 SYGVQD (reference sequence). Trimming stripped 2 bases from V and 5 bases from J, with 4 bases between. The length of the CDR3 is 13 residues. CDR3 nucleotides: TGCGCCAGCAGTGAGCGGGATAATTCACCCCTCCACTTT. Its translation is CASSERDNSPLHF.

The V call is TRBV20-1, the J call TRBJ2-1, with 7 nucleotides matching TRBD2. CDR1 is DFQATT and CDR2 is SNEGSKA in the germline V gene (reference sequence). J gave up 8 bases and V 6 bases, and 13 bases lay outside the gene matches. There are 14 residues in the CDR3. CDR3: CSAPLAGVHHEQFF. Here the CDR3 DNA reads TGCAGTGCCCCACTCGCGGGAGTTCACCATGAGCAGTTCTTC.

The CDR3 loop reads CASRSGGMNNEQFF. The DNA for the CDR3 is TGTGCCAGCAGGTCCGGGGGGATGAACAATGAGCAGTTCTTC. V gene TRBV2 combines with J gene TRBJ2-1; 7 bases match TRBD2. CDR3 size: 14 residues. The V and J ends lost 6 bases and 5 bases, in that order; junction bases with no gene match: 7. Germline V CDR1 and CDR2: SNHLY, FYNNEI.

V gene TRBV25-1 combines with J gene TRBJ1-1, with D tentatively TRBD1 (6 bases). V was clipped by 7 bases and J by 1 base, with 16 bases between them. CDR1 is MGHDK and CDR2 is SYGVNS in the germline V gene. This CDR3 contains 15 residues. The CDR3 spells CASTEDRAGNTEAFF. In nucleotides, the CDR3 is TGTGCCAGCACCGAGGACAGAGCAGGGAACACTGAAGCTTTCTTT.

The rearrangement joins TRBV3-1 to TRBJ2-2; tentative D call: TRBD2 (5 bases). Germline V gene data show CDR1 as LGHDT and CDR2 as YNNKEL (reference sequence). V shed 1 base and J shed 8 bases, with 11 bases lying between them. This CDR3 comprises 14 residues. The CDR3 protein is CASSQVASRGELFF. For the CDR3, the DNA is TGTGCCAGCAGCCAAGTTGCTAGCCGAGGGGAGCTGTTTTTT.

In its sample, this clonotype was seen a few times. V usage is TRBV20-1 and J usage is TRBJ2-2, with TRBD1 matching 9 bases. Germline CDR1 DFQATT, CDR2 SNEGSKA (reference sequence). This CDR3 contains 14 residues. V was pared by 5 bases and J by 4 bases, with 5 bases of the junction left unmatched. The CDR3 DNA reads TGCAGTGCTTCCTACAGGGGGCCCACCGGGGAGCTGTTTTTT. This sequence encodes CSASYRGPTGELFF.